This T cell receptor (beta chain) was recovered during a study of T cells after yellow fever vaccination. This CDR3 region has 16 residues. Per the germline V gene, CDR1 is MNHEY and CDR2 is SVGAGI. Trimming removed 0 bases at V and 0 bases at J, with 11 bases between. This clonotype has a count of ten or more. Its cognate antigen is unknown. MiXCR, run by TCRdb on the 5' RACE reads, gives a single entry per CDR3 protein. Counted here are some 160,000 distinct CDR3 sequences, around 9.3% occurring once; the ten biggest clones make up 35% to 40%. Study-wide results and limits: Subsequent to the booster, the majority of primary-vaccination clones reappeared (about 97% CD4, 88% CD8).

Sequencing was performed on CD8+ T cells sorted from PBMCs, taken 45 days after the yellow fever booster vaccination. This sequence joins TRBV6-5 and TRBJ1-1, with D unclear. The clonotype was recovered from a man between 18 and 29 years old who received the YFV17D yellow fever vaccine. CDR3 amino acids: CASSYSRERMNTEAFF. CDR3 sequence (DNA): TGTGCCAGCAGTTACTCGAGGGAGAGGATGAACACTGAAGCTTTCTTT.